Below are 2 T cell receptor beta chains sequenced from a single sample in a study of immune heterogeneity within non-small cell lung tumors. Multiplex PCR with 32 V and 13 J primers amplified TCR beta CDR3. TCRdb used MiXCR to reprocess the multiplex PCR reads, holding one entry per CDR3 protein. The table records about 15,000 distinct CDR3 sequences, 30% to 35% of them present only once. Template was bulk tumor genomic DNA, 600 to 650 ng per sample. Surgical sampling yielded several biopsies per primary tumor (spaced far apart). Patients underwent curative surgery for untreated, newly diagnosed non-small cell lung cancer. The sequenced material came from lung tumor tissue. These TCRs come from a woman aged 45 to 65 with non-small cell lung cancer.

In its sample, this clonotype ranks as medium-sized. V is TRBV20-1 and J is TRBJ2-7, with 7 positions matching TRBD1. Trimming took 2 bases from V and 3 from J; bases not matched to a gene: 1. The CDR3 is made up of 12 amino acids. The V gene's germline CDR1 is DFQATT and CDR2 SNEGSKA (reference sequence). As DNA, the CDR3 is TGCAGTGCTAGAAGGGACAGCTACGAGCAGTACTTC. The encoded protein is CSARRDSYEQYF.

This rearrangement joins TRBV7-3 to TRBJ1-2; D gene ambiguous. The length of the CDR3 is 11 residues. Trimming took off 2 bases at V and 13 bases at J, with 11 bases between the two ends. Germline lookup yields CDR1 SGHTA and CDR2 FQGTGA. Here the CDR3 reads CASSLGGVATF. The CDR3 DNA follows: TGTGCCAGCAGCTTAGGTGGGGTCGCCACCTTC.